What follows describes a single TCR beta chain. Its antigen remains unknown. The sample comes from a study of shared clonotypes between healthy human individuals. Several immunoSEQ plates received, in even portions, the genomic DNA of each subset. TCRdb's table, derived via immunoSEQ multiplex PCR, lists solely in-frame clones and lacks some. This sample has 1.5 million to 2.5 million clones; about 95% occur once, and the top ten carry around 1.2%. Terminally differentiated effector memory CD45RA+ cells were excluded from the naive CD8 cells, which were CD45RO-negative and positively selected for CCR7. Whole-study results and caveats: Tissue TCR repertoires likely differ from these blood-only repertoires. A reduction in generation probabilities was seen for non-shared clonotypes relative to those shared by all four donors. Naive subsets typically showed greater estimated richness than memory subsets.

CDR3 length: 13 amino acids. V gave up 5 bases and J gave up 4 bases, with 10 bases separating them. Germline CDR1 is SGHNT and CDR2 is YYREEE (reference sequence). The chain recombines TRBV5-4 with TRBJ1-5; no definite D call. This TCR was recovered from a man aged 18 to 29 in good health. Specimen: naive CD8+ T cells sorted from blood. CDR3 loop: CASSSEGNQPQHF. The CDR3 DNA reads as TGTGCCAGCAGTTCAGAAGGGAATCAGCCCCAGCATTTT. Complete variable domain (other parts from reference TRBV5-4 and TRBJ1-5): ETGVTQSPTHLIKTRGQQVTLRCSSQSGHNTVSWYQQALGQGPQFIFQYYREEENGRGNFPPRFSGLQFPNYSSELNVNALELDDSALYLCASSSEGNQPQHFGDGTRLSIL.